The clone carrying this T cell receptor beta chain was counted ten times or more. Its target is unknown. TCRdb re-derived calls from the 5' RACE reads in MiXCR, one entry per CDR3 protein. The sample lists under 35,000 distinct CDR3 sequences; approximately 1.6% were seen once. These data belong to a study of neurological immune-mediated disorders. At the level of the study: Multiple sclerosis patients numbering some 34 comprised around 31 relapsing-remitting and 3 secondary progressive patients.

Study-wide results and limits: The level of TCR clonal expansion was highest in patients with HTLV-1-associated myelopathy and lowest in multiple sclerosis, where it fell below the level seen in healthy controls. With the multiple sclerosis repertoire cluster, none of the clinical or MRI features showed an association. Phylogenetic grouping placed 18 of 34 multiple sclerosis patients' repertoires in one related-CDR3 cluster, a possible signature.

Sequenced sample: PBMCs. This sequence originates from a woman aged 30 to 39 with multiple sclerosis.

CDR3 coding DNA: TGTGCCAGCTCACCAGGTTTGGGATCGCTGGGAGAGACCCAGTACTTC. Amino acid sequence: CASSPGLGSLGETQYF. The rearrangement uses TRBV18 and TRBJ2-5, with no clear D. The germline CDR1 and CDR2 sequences are KGHSH and LQKENI. This CDR3 is built from 16 residues. V gave up 2 bases and J gave up 4 bases, with 17 bases separating them.